This T cell receptor beta chain is drawn from a study of cytomegalovirus exposure and HLA in healthy donors. V gave up 4 bases and J gave up 10 bases, with 14 bases separating them. CDR3 length: 13 residues. Germline values: CDR1 SGHVS, CDR2 FQNEAQ. Only a few counts were recorded for this clone. Its matching antigen is unknown. Points from the study as a whole: With high specificity and sensitivity, the classifier reportedly diagnosed cytomegalovirus status. Most sequenced TCRs were rare (though some public TCRs occurred in many donors). A later analysis reported that several of the most significant clusters appeared to be linked to common viral pathogens, among them Epstein-Barr virus.

The PCR had 60 Vbeta and 13 Jbeta primers. TCRdb's table, derived via immunoSEQ multiplex PCR, lists solely in-frame clones and lacks some. The sample shows some 220,000 clones, around 80% of them seen only once. The origin of this receptor is a boy younger than 18 in good health and CMV-seronegative. This chain links TRBV7-8 with TRBJ2-1; D possibly corresponds to TRBD1 (5 bases). The sequenced material came from PBMCs. CDR3 region: CASSSQSRGEQFF. The CDR3 DNA sequence: TGTGCCAGCAGCTCCCAATCAAGGGGAGAGCAGTTCTTC.